This T cell receptor beta chain was sequenced in a study of CD8 T cells in ankylosing spondylitis. The authors made TCR beta libraries by quantitative 5'-RACE with molecular barcodes. MiXCR was run by TCRdb on the 5' RACE reads, yielding one entry per CDR3 protein. The sample includes around 140,000 distinct CDR3 sequences, about an eighth of them seen just once. This CDR3 spans 18 amino acids. Germline lookup yields CDR1 DFQATT and CDR2 SNEGSKA (reference sequence). The rearrangement links TRBV20-1 to TRBJ2-2; D is ambiguous. Sequences were obtained from blood, either unsorted or a sorted T cell fraction (not recorded which). The source of this sequence is a female donor with ankylosing spondylitis or in good health (not recorded which). The CDR3 DNA reads as TGCTGTGGCCAAGCTACGGGCAGTTACTTCGCGAACACCGGGGAGCTGTTTTTT. This translates into CCGQATGSYFANTGELFF.